These 25 T cell receptor beta chains were sequenced from one sample in a study of metastatic and nonmetastatic thyroid tumors. Thyroid surgery was performed in patients who had received no treatment beforehand. Using MiXCR, TCRdb reanalyzed the PCR reads. Of approximately 70,000 clones listed, just over 4% are singletons. Sequencing input: blood. The receptors stem from a female donor with papillary thyroid cancer or a benign thyroid nodule (not recorded which). Some clones in this sample may be carry-over from other donors' samples.

The chain combines TRBV5-1 with TRBJ2-1; 14 bases agree with TRBD2. The CDR3 covers 17 residues. The trim removed 0 bases at V and 2 bases at J, leaving 1 base unmatched. Germline values: CDR1 SGHRS, CDR2 YFSETQ. The CDR3 loop reads CASSLGGLAGAYNEQFF. CDR3 nucleotides: TGCGCCAGCAGCTTGGGGGGACTAGCGGGGGCCTACAATGAGCAGTTCTTC.

To note about this clone: The same CDR3 arises from other DNA sequences in this sample as well. The rearrangement links TRBV18 to TRBJ1-2; TRBD1 matches at 8 bases. Germline V gene data show CDR1 as KGHSH and CDR2 as LQKENI. With 2 bases clipped from V and 6 bases from J, the junction kept 8 bases outside the gene matches. The CDR3 consists of 15 residues. CDR3 region: CASSPTGQGINGYTF. Here the CDR3 DNA reads TGTGCCAGCTCACCAACAGGACAGGGCATCAATGGCTACACCTTC.

This clone was counted a few times. The genes are TRBV19 and TRBJ1-2, with no clear D. CDR1 is LNHDA, CDR2 SQIVND, per germline (reference sequence). The CDR3 consists of 15 residues. The V and J ends lost 7 bases and 0 bases respectively, with 15 bases between them. The CDR3 region is CASIILVAANYGYTF. CDR3 in DNA: TGTGCCAGTATTATCTTGGTGGCCGCTAACTATGGCTACACCTTC.

This clone occurred many times. V and J are TRBV5-1 and TRBJ2-7; D uncertain. Per the germline V gene, CDR1 is SGHRS and CDR2 is YFSETQ. Trimming took 4 bases from V and 0 from J, leaving 8 bases between them. The CDR3 is made up of 13 amino acids. DNA of the CDR3: TGCGCCAGCAGCCCGGACGGCTCCTACGAGCAGTACTTC. Its translation is CASSPDGSYEQYF.

The chain links TRBV7-9 to TRBJ1-2; D unclear. CDR3 length: 11 amino acids. CDR1 and CDR2 (germline): SEHNR, FQNEAQ (reference sequence). V lost 1 base and J lost 6, with 3 bases in between. The CDR3 sequence is CASSLGDGYTF. As DNA, the CDR3 is TGTGCCAGCAGCTTAGGGGATGGCTACACCTTC.

As regards this clone: It may be a read error: a sequence one base away is much more abundant. The chain links TRBV6-2 or TRBV6-3 to TRBJ1-5; D is uncertain. Germline CDR1 MNHEY, CDR2 SVGEGT. V gave up 6 bases and J gave up 8 bases, with 14 bases separating them. This CDR3 has 13 residues. CDR3 in amino acids: CASRPFLNEPQHF. Written as DNA, the CDR3 is TGTGCCAGCAGACCATTCCTCAACGAGCCCCAGCATTTT.

Ten or more counts support this clone. This chain uses TRBV10-1 with TRBJ2-3; 11 bases fit TRBD2. The V segment lost 6 bases and the J segment 3 bases; nucleotides outside the gene matches: 5. Germline CDR1 and CDR2: WNHNN and SYGVQD (reference sequence). This CDR3 is built from 15 residues. CDR3 in DNA: TGCGCCAGCAGCCGGGGACTAGCGGAAACAGATACGCAGTATTTT. It is translated as CASSRGLAETDTQYF.

In the case of this clone: At one end the junction does not follow the germline gene, possibly because of a read error. The chain combines TRBV28 with TRBJ1-1; possible D gene TRBD1, 5 bases. The CDR3 contains 13 residues. Germline CDR1 and CDR2: MDHEN and SYDVKM. The CDR3 loop is CASRLGENTDAIF. The CDR3 region has the DNA TGTGCCAGCAGATTAGGGGAGAACACTGACGCTATCTTT.

The table lists this clone with many counts. The gene calls are TRBV6-1 and TRBJ1-6; TRBD1 matches 7 bases. There are 15 residues in the CDR3. V was clipped by 11 bases and J by 7 bases; unmatched bases: 14. The germline V gene has CDR1 MNHNS and CDR2 SASEGT. The CDR3 nucleotides read TGTGCCGGAAGAGACAGGGCCCTTTTGAATTCACCCCTCCACTTT. This codes for CAGRDRALLNSPLHF.

This clone was observed many times. The rearrangement uses TRBV20-1 and TRBJ2-7, with 11 bases lining up with TRBD1. Per the germline V gene, CDR1 is DFQATT and CDR2 is SNEGSKA (reference sequence). The CDR3 is made up of 14 amino acids. CDR3 in amino acids: CSPPPRGQGGEQYF. The CDR3 nucleotides are TGCAGCCCCCCCCCGAGGGGACAGGGGGGAGAGCAGTACTTC.

The rearrangement joins TRBV6-1 to TRBJ2-6; TRBD1 or TRBD2 may be the D gene (5 bases each). V lost 3 bases to trimming and J lost 8 bases, with 17 bases between them. The CDR3 runs to 16 residues. In germline, CDR1 is MNHNS, CDR2 SASEGT. CDR3 loop: CASSENPGTGPNVLTF. The DNA for the CDR3 is TGTGCCAGCAGTGAGAATCCAGGGACGGGCCCCAACGTCCTGACTTTC.

V is TRBV7-3 and J is TRBJ2-2, with D tentatively TRBD2 (5 bases). V shed 6 bases and J shed 1 base, with 18 bases lying between them. Germline-derived CDR1 and CDR2 are SGHTA and FQGTGA. The CDR3 has 17 residues. The DNA of the CDR3 is TGTGCCAGCAGTTACTCGGATCTTGGAGGGAACACCGGGGAGCTGTTTTTT. Amino acid sequence: CASSYSDLGGNTGELFF.

This clone was counted at least ten times. The chain joins TRBV5-6 to TRBJ1-6; the match to TRBD1 covers 7 bases. From germline, CDR1 is SGHDT and CDR2 YYEEEE. Unmatched junction bases numbered 6, after V lost 4 bases and J lost 8 bases. This CDR3 region has 14 residues. The CDR3 here is CASSQTGVDSPLHF. Written as DNA, the CDR3 is TGTGCCAGCAGCCAAACAGGGGTCGATTCACCCCTCCACTTT.

This clone was found a few times. The chain has TRBV12-3 or TRBV12-4 and TRBJ1-2; no clear D gene. V lost 4 bases and J 8 bases, leaving 11 bases between the germline ends. This CDR3 has 12 residues. The CDR3 nucleotides are TGTGCCAGCAGTTGCCGCGTCCCGGGCTACACCTTC. Encoded protein: CASSCRVPGYTF.

V gene TRBV9 combines with J gene TRBJ2-1; 11 positions agree with TRBD2. V was pared by 3 bases and J by 9 bases, with 5 bases of the junction left unmatched. Germline V lookup: CDR1 SGDLS, CDR2 YYNGEE. This CDR3 comprises 14 residues. CDR3 coding DNA: TGTGCCAGCAGCGCAACGGGACTAGCGGTTGAGCAGTTCTTC. Translated: CASSATGLAVEQFF.

As for this clone: A much larger clone lies a single base off, so this may be a read error. Different DNA sequences within this sample yield the same CDR3. The chain is built from TRBV7-9 and TRBJ2-2; D ambiguous. Looked up from germline, CDR1 is SEHNR and CDR2 is FQNEAQ (reference sequence). V lost 5 bases and J 8 bases, leaving 12 bases between the germline ends. The length of the CDR3 is 13 residues. CDR3 coding DNA: TGTGCCAGCAGCCCAGAGAGGATAGGGGAGCTGTTTTTT. It specifies CASSPERIGELFF.

This clone was observed at least ten times. This could be a read error, since a much larger clone is one nucleotide away. This same CDR3 is encoded by further DNA sequences in the sample. V and J are TRBV12-5 and TRBJ1-5, with D unresolved. In germline, CDR1 is LGHNT, CDR2 FRNRAP. The V end was cut by 5 bases, the J end by 3 bases, with 14 bases between. The CDR3 length is 15 residues. CDR3 coding DNA: TGTGCTAGTGGTCCTCCCGGTACACTCAATCAGCCCCAGCATTTT. It encodes CASGPPGTLNQPQHF.

The gene calls are TRBV9 and TRBJ1-3, with D perhaps matching TRBD1 (5 bases). Germline lookup yields CDR1 SGDLS and CDR2 YYNGEE. The CDR3 consists of 15 residues. Trimming shortened V by 0 bases and J by 3 bases, and 10 bases separated the two germline ends. The CDR3 protein is CASSVGGAYGNTIYF. CDR3 coding DNA: TGTGCCAGCAGCGTAGGGGGCGCGTATGGAAACACCATATATTTT.

The CDR3 nucleotides read TGTGCCAGCGGTTTTACAGATACGCAGTATTTT. Its protein product is CASGFTDTQYF. The V and J genes are TRBV6-2 or TRBV6-3 and TRBJ2-3; D is undetermined. This CDR3 is built from 11 residues. The germline gives CDR1 MNHEY, CDR2 SVGEGT. Deletions cut 8 bases from V and 3 bases from J, with 6 bases between.

This clone occurred many times. This sample also contains other DNA sequences that code for the same CDR3. The gene calls are TRBV6-1 and TRBJ1-2; perhaps TRBD1 as D (6 bases). Trimming left V 7 bases short and J 6 bases short, with 15 bases between. The CDR3 consists of 13 residues. Germline CDR1 MNHNS, CDR2 SASEGT. The DNA of the CDR3 is TGTGCCAGCACCATACAGGGAAGTGATGGCTACACCTTC. Translated: CASTIQGSDGYTF.

V is TRBV6-2 or TRBV6-3 and J is TRBJ1-1; D might be TRBD1 (6 bases). There are 15 residues in the CDR3. Germline assignment: CDR1 MNHEY and CDR2 SVGEGT. Deletions cut 4 bases from V and 8 bases from J, with 20 bases between. CDR3 amino acids: CASSLNTGGNWEAFF. The CDR3, as DNA: TGTGCCAGCAGTTTAAACACCGGGGGCAACTGGGAAGCTTTCTTT.

This clone was observed many times. V and J are TRBV10-3 and TRBJ2-1; D is perhaps TRBD1 or TRBD2 (5 bases each). CDR1 ENHRY and CDR2 SYGVKD come from the germline V gene. CDR3 length equals 14 residues. V shed 6 bases and J shed 4 bases, with 13 bases lying between them. The CDR3 DNA follows: TGTGCCATCAGGCAGGGACCCCGGTACAATGAGCAGTTCTTC. This gives the protein CAIRQGPRYNEQFF.

This clone was seen many times. V usage is TRBV11-3 and J usage is TRBJ2-3; 7 nucleotides agree with TRBD2. The CDR3 consists of 14 residues. Germline values: CDR1 SGHNT, CDR2 YENEEA. After removal of 5 bases from V and 5 bases from J, the junction contained 7 bases not matched to a gene. The CDR3 sequence is CASSREVSEDTQYF. DNA of the CDR3: TGTGCCAGCAGCCGGGAGGTATCGGAAGATACGCAGTATTTT.

In its sample, this clone was seen many times. This sequence joins TRBV12-3 or TRBV12-4 and TRBJ2-3; 9 positions match TRBD2. The J segment lost 3 bases and the V segment lost 6 bases, leaving 4 bases of the junction unmatched. The CDR3 is made up of 14 amino acids. CDR3 region: CASRYSGRTDTQYF. DNA of the CDR3: TGTGCCAGCAGATATAGCGGGAGAACAGATACGCAGTATTTT.

Notes on this clone: A clone one base away is much larger, so this may be a read error. Other DNA sequences in this sample translate to the same CDR3. The CDR3 DNA reads TGTGCCAGCAGCTTGAAATCTAATGTCCGTGGAGCCATTAATGAAAAACTGTTTTTT. Translation gives CASSLKSNVRGAINEKLFF. The chain employs TRBV5-5 and TRBJ1-4; the D is unclear. The CDR3 totals 19 residues. Per the germline V gene, CDR1 is SGHKS and CDR2 is YYEKEE (reference sequence). V was cut by 1 base and J by 4 bases, with 23 bases left in between.